This entry lists 10 T cell receptor beta chains sequenced from one sample in a study of cytomegalovirus exposure and HLA in healthy donors. The study ran its PCR with 60 Vbeta and 13 Jbeta primers. The method was immunoSEQ multiplex PCR; TCRdb's version includes in-frame clones alone and lacks a portion of them. The table has around 140,000 clones, more than 70% seen once. The sample consisted of PBMCs. The receptor source for this set is a man in his forties in good health and CMV-seronegative.

V gene TRBV7-9 combines with J gene TRBJ2-1; 7 nucleotides align to TRBD2. Germline V CDR1 and CDR2: SEHNR, FQNEAQ (reference sequence). This CDR3 spans 14 amino acids. V lost 5 bases and J lost 6; bases outside the gene matches: 7. The CDR3 DNA reads TGTGCCAGCAGCCGAATAAGGGAGGGCAATGAGCAGTTCTTC. Amino acids: CASSRIREGNEQFF.

V is TRBV28 and J is TRBJ1-2, with 7 bases identical to TRBD1. J gave up 8 bases and V 6 bases, and 15 bases lay outside the gene matches. The CDR3 totals 15 residues. Germline CDR1 MDHEN, CDR2 SYDVKM. CDR3 in amino acids: CASRNWGQTARGYTF. The CDR3 bases are TGTGCCAGCAGAAATTGGGGACAGACAGCGCGGGGCTACACCTTC.

The rearrangement uses TRBV29-1 and TRBJ2-6; no clear D gene. In germline, CDR1 is SQVTM, CDR2 ANQGSEA. The CDR3 runs 15 residues. Trimming shortened V by 7 bases and J by 0 bases, and 13 bases separated the two germline ends. The CDR3 loop reads CSASEYYSGANVLTF. For the CDR3, the DNA is TGCAGCGCCTCTGAGTACTACTCTGGGGCCAACGTCCTGACTTTC.

This chain connects TRBV7-6 to TRBJ2-7; perhaps TRBD1 as D (5 bases). The germline V gene has CDR1 SGHVS and CDR2 FNYEAQ. V lost 1 base to trimming and J lost 6 bases, with 10 bases between them. The CDR3 runs 13 residues. The CDR3 nucleotides are TGTGCCAGCAGCTTAGACAGGTCGACCGAGCAGTACTTC. Protein sequence: CASSLDRSTEQYF. The full variable domain, rest sourced from reference TRBV7-6 and TRBJ2-7, is GAGVSQSPRYKVTKRGQDVALRCDPISGHVSLYWYRQALGQGPEFLTYFNYEAQQDKSGLPNDRFSAERPEGSISTLTIQRTEQRDSAMYRCASSLDRSTEQYFGPGTRLTVT.

This clone was counted only a few times. The CDR3 DNA sequence: TGTGCCAGCAGTCGGACAGGGGGCACTGAAGCTTTCTTT. It translates to CASSRTGGTEAFF. The chain combines TRBV2 with TRBJ1-1, with 10 bases fitting TRBD1. The ends lost 5 bases at V and 4 bases at J; junction bases unmatched: 1. CDR1 is SNHLY, CDR2 FYNNEI, per germline. The CDR3 contains 13 residues.

The chain joins TRBV9 to TRBJ2-1; 11 bases align to TRBD1. Germline values: CDR1 SGDLS, CDR2 YYNGEE. The junction had 8 bases not matched to a gene; V was cut back by 4 bases and J by 8 bases. This CDR3 has 15 residues. This CDR3 is CASSLRDRGWDEQFF. The CDR3, as DNA: TGTGCCAGCAGCCTCCGGGACAGGGGGTGGGATGAGCAGTTCTTC.

The DNA of the CDR3 is TGTGCCAGCAGTTCCGACAGGGTCATGAACACTGAAGCTTTCTTT. Amino acids: CASSSDRVMNTEAFF. The V and J genes are TRBV7-6 and TRBJ1-1, with TRBD1 matching over 7 bases. CDR3 length equals 15 residues. Germline V gene sequence: CDR1 SGHVS, CDR2 FNYEAQ. The V gene end was trimmed by 6 bases and the J gene end by 0 bases; junction bases not matched to a gene: 7.

The V and J genes are TRBV5-1 and TRBJ1-2, with 10 bases matching TRBD1. This CDR3 spans 15 amino acids. Losses at the gene ends were 3 bases for V and 0 bases for J; bases not matched to a gene: 2. From germline, CDR1 is SGHRS and CDR2 YFSETQ. CDR3 sequence reads: CASSSGTGANYGYTF. The CDR3 DNA follows: TGCGCCAGCAGCTCCGGGACAGGGGCTAACTATGGCTACACCTTC.

This clone was seen a few times. The rearrangement links TRBV2 to TRBJ2-3, with 12 bases lining up with TRBD2. J was trimmed by 6 bases and V by 8 bases; bases with no gene match: 9. Per germline, CDR1 SNHLY and CDR2 FYNNEI. The CDR3 is 15 amino acids. Written as DNA, the CDR3 is TGTGCCAGCGCACTCAGGACTAGCGGGGCGGATACGCAGTATTTT. Protein product: CASALRTSGADTQYF.

The rearrangement joins TRBV12-5 to TRBJ2-2, with TRBD1 as a possible D gene (6 bases). V lost 6 bases to trimming and J lost 1 base, with 15 bases between them. Germline V gives CDR1 LGHNT, CDR2 FRNRAP. The CDR3 runs to 16 residues. In DNA, the CDR3 is TGTGCTAGTGGCCGGGCCCCGGGACAGAACACCGGGGAGCTGTTTTTT. Translated: CASGRAPGQNTGELFF.